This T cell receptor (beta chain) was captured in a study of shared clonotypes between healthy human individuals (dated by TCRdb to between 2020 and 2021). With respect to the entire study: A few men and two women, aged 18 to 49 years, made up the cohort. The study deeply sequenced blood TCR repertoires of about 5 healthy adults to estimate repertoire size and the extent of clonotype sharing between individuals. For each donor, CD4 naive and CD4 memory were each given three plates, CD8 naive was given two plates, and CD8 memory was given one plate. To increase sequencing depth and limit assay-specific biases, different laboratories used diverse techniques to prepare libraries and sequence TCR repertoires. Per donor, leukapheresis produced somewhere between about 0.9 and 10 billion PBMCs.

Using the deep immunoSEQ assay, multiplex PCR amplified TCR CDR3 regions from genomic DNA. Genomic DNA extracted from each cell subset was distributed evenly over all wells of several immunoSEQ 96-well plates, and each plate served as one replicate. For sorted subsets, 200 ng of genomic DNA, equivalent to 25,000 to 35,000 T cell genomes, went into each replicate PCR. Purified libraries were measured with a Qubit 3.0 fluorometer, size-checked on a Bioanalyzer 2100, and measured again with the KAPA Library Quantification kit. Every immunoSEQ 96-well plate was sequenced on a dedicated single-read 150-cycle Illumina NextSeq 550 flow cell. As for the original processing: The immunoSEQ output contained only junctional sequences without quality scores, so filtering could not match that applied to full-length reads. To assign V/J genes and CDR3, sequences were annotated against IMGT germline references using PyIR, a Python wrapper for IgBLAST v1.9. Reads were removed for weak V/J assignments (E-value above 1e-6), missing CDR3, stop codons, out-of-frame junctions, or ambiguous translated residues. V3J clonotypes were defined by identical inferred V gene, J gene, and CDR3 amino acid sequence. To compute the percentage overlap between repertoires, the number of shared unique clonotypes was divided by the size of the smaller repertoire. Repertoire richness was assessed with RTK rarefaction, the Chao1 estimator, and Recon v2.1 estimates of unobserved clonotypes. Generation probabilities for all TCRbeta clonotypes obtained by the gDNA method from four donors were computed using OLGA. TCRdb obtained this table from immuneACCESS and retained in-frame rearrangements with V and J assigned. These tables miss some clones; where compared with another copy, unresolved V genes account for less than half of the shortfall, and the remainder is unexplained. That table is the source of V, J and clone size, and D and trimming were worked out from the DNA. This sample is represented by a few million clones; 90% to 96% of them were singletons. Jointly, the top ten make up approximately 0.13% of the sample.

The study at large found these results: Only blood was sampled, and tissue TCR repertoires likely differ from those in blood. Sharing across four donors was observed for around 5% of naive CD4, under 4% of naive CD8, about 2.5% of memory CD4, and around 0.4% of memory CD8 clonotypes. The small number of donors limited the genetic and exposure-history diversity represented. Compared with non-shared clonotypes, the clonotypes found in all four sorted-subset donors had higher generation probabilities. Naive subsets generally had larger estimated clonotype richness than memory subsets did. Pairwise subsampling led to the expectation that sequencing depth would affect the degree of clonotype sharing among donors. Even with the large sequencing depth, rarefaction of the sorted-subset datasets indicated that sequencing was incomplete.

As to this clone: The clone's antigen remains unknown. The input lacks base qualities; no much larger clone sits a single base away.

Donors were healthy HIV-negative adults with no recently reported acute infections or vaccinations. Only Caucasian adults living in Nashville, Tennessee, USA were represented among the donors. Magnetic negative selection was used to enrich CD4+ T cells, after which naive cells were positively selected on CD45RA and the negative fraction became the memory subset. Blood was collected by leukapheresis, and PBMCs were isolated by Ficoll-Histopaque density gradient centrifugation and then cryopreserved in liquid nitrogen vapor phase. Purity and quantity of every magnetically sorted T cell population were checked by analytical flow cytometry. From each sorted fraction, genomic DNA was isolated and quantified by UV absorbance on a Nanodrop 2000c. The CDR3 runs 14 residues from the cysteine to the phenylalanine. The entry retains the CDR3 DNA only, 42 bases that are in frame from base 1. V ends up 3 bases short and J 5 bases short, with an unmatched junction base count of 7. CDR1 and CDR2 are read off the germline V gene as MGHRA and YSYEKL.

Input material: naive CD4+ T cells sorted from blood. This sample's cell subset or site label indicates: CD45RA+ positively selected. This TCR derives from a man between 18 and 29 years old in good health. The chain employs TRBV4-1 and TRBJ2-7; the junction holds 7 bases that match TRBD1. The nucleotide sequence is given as TGCGCCAGCAGCCAGGGCGACAGGGCCCACGAGCAGTACTTC. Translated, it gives CASSQGDRAHEQYF.